This T cell receptor beta chain was captured in a study of T cell changes during pregnancy in multiple sclerosis. This CDR3 is 16 amino acids long. J was trimmed by 10 bases and V by 5 bases; bases with no gene match: 14. Germline V gene sequence: CDR1 SGHAT, CDR2 FQDESV (reference sequence). TCRdb keeps only in-frame clones here, not all; method: immunoSEQ multiplex PCR. The table includes just under 40,000 clones, around nine tenths detected once. The genes are TRBV11-1 and TRBJ2-3, with TRBD2 identical over 11 bases. The sequencing here drew on CD4+ T cells from peripheral blood mononuclear cells, taken in the first trimester of pregnancy. This sequence originates from a female donor in good health, enrolled as a control in a pregnancy study. This CDR3 reads CASSAHPLAGGHAQYF. For the CDR3, the DNA is TGTGCCAGCAGCGCCCACCCCCTAGCGGGGGGCCATGCGCAGTATTTT. The whole variable domain, filled in from reference TRBV11-1 and TRBJ2-3, reads EAEVAQSPRYKITEKSQAVAFWCDPISGHATLYWYRQILGQGPELLVQFQDESVVDDSQLPKDRFSAERLKGVDSTLKIQPAELGDSAMYLCASSAHPLAGGHAQYFGPGTRLTVL.